This T cell receptor (beta chain) was identified during a study of Tregs in tolerant kidney transplant recipients. At the level of the study: CD4+CD25+CD127- cells came from approximately 3-day belatacept mixed lymphocyte reactions, some with approximately five-day graft donor restimulation.

About this clone itself: The target antigen is unknown.

Findings of the study overall: Few patients were studied, so findings need validation in larger groups.

This CDR3 is built from 14 residues. Germline-derived CDR1 and CDR2 are SEHNR and FQNEAQ (reference sequence). V lost 3 bases to trimming and J lost 5 bases; unmatched junction nucleotides: 4. Assay: immunoSEQ multiplex PCR; the TCRdb copy retains only in-frame clones and omits some. The sample has approximately 20,000 clones, just over 65% seen once; the top ten hold approximately 3.4%. The receptor comes from a human donor in good health. Sequencing was performed on Tregs from blood cultured with allogeneic cells. The chain carries TRBV7-9 and TRBJ2-3, with 8 bases aligning to TRBD2. The CDR3 loop is CASSLTSEGDTQYF. The CDR3 nucleotides are TGTGCCAGCAGCTTGACTAGCGAGGGAGATACGCAGTATTTT. Variable domain in full (rest from reference TRBV7-9 and TRBJ2-3): DTGVSQNPRHKITKRGQNVTFRCDPISEHNRLYWYRQTLGQGPEFLTYFQNEAQLEKSRLLSDRFSAERPKGSFSTLEIQRTEQGDSAMYLCASSLTSEGDTQYFGPGTRLTVL.